This is a list of T cell receptor beta chains from one sample in a study of T cells in Graves' hyperthyroidism and ophthalmopathy. One entry per CDR3 protein, called by TCRdb with MiXCR from the multiplex PCR reads. The table lists roughly 700,000 distinct CDR3 sequences, 17% of them singletons. The sequencing input was blood. These receptors all stem from a man aged 50-60 years with Graves' hyperthyroidism. Each CDR3 is given with its conserved first and last residue. The D gene is left open where the match is weak. Clone size is not always given. Where it is, it says once, few, many or a class for expanded clones.

few	-	TRBV6-1	TRBJ2-4	CASMGSKNIQYF	TGTGCCAGCATGGGTTCCAAAAACATTCAGTACTTC
-	-	TRBV19	TRBJ1-5	CASSINGGGRINQPQHF	TGTGCCAGTAGTATTAATGGCGGTGGGCGGATCAATCAGCCCCAGCATTTT
-	-	TRBV6-5	TRBJ2-7	CASSYGLGSYEQYF	TGTGCCAGCAGTTACGGGCTGGGCTCCTACGAGCAGTACTTC
many	-	TRBV6-1	TRBJ1-1	CASNPRGAEAFF	TGTGCCAGCAACCCCAGGGGAGCTGAAGCTTTCTTT
few	TRBD2	TRBV5-1	TRBJ2-7	CASSWTSGSIHEQYF	TGCGCCAGCAGCTGGACTAGCGGGAGTATCCACGAGCAGTACTTC
few	-	TRBV7-9	TRBJ2-5	CASSHPTGNQETQYF	TGTGCCAGCAGCCACCCCACAGGGAATCAAGAGACCCAGTACTTC
many	-	TRBV2	TRBJ1-1	CASIPGAGGGLANTEAFF	TGTGCCAGCATTCCTGGGGCCGGGGGCGGATTAGCGAACACTGAAGCTTTCTTT
many	-	TRBV19	TRBJ1-4	CASGATATNEKLFF	TGTGCCAGTGGGGCGACAGCAACTAATGAAAAACTGTTTTTT
many	-	TRBV2	TRBJ1-1	CASSENSRGPSFF	TGTGCCAGCAGTGAGAACAGCAGGGGCCCATCTTTCTTT
-	-	TRBV28	TRBJ2-7	CASSSSGIRFYEQYF	TGTGCCAGCAGTTCATCGGGGATCAGGTTCTACGAGCAGTACTTC
many	-	TRBV19	TRBJ1-1	CASGSGMNTEAFF	TGTGCCAGTGGATCGGGAATGAACACTGAAGCTTTCTTT
-	-	TRBV15	TRBJ2-3	CATSRGGGRTDTQYF	TGTGCCACCAGCAGAGGTGGCGGCCGCACAGATACGCAGTATTTT
many	-	TRBV20-1	TRBJ2-1	CSAGTGYNEQFF	TGCAGTGCTGGGACTGGCTACAATGAGCAGTTCTTC
many	-	TRBV24-1	TRBJ2-2	CATSDPPGTSRNTGELFF	TGTGCCACCAGTGATCCGCCCGGGACGTCCAGGAACACCGGGGAGCTGTTTTTT
few	-	TRBV7-2	TRBJ1-6	CASSLQEAQNSPLHF	TGTGCCAGCAGCTTACAGGAGGCCCAAAATTCACCCCTCCACTTT
many	-	TRBV6-1	TRBJ2-7	CATVRPGVNEQYF	TGTGCCACCGTAAGACCCGGGGTAAACGAGCAGTACTTC
many	-	TRBV28	TRBJ1-2	CASSPHRNYGYTF	TGTGCCAGCAGTCCACACAGGAACTATGGCTACACCTTC
-	-	TRBV7-9	TRBJ2-7	CASSFRATYEQYF	TGTGCCAGCAGCTTTAGGGCGACCTACGAGCAGTACTTC
-	-	TRBV20-1	TRBJ2-1	CSASSTSRYEQFF	TGCAGTGCTAGTTCAACTAGTCGCTATGAGCAGTTCTTC
many	-	TRBV6-1	TRBJ1-2	CASSEWGRSYGYTF	TGTGCCAGCAGTGAATGGGGCAGGTCCTATGGCTACACCTTC
few	-	TRBV6-5	TRBJ1-3	CASSYYSGNTIYF	TGTGCCAGCAGTTACTACAGTGGAAACACCATATATTTT
few	TRBD1	TRBV4-1	TRBJ2-7	CASSQDPGQGIYEQYF	TGCGCCAGCAGCCAAGATCCTGGACAGGGGATCTACGAGCAGTACTTC
-	TRBD2	TRBV2	TRBJ2-7	CASSKIQLADFYEQYF	TGTGCCAGCAGTAAAATCCAGCTAGCGGATTTCTACGAGCAGTACTTC
many	-	TRBV12-3/TRBV12-4	TRBJ2-1	CASSLGRRNYNEQFF	TGTGCCAGCAGTTTAGGGAGGAGAAACTACAATGAGCAGTTCTTC
-	-	TRBV14	TRBJ2-1	CASSQGREWRNEQFF	TGTGCCAGCAGCCAAGGCAGGGAGTGGCGCAATGAGCAGTTCTTC
few	-	TRBV9	TRBJ2-1	CASSVAGRRSYNEQFF	TGTGCCAGCAGCGTAGCTGGGCGTCGATCCTACAATGAGCAGTTCTTC
-	TRBD2	TRBV30	TRBJ2-1	CAWSVGRGQFF	TGTGCCTGGAGTGTAGGGAGGGGGCAGTTCTTC
-	-	TRBV9	TRBJ2-3	CASSVDNGWFLTDTQYF	TGTGCCAGCAGCGTAGATAACGGGTGGTTTCTCACAGATACGCAGTATTTT
few	TRBD2	TRBV4-3	TRBJ2-4	CASSQDMASGRIGIQYF	TGCGCCAGCAGCCAAGATATGGCTAGCGGGAGGATAGGCATTCAGTACTTC
few	-	TRBV20-1	TRBJ1-4	CSAKGQVFGGNEKLFF	TGCAGTGCTAAAGGACAAGTCTTTGGGGGGAATGAAAAACTGTTTTTT
many	-	TRBV11-3	TRBJ2-1	CASSPLGGAYNEQFF	TGTGCCAGCAGCCCCCTAGGGGGGGCATACAATGAGCAGTTCTTC
many	-	TRBV11-2	TRBJ2-5	CASSLEGVVETQYF	TGTGCCAGCAGCTTAGAAGGGGTGGTCGAGACCCAGTACTTC
few	TRBD2	TRBV19	TRBJ2-1	CASSISRRYLSSGRYNEQFF	TGTGCCAGTAGTATTTCCCGCCGGTATCTTTCCAGCGGGAGGTACAATGAGCAGTTCTTC
few	-	TRBV7-9	TRBJ1-4	CASSLTGRGTNEKLFF	TGTGCCAGCAGCTTAACCGGACGGGGAACTAATGAAAAACTGTTTTTT
-	TRBD1	TRBV27	TRBJ1-6	CASSPGGYNSPLHF	TGTGCCAGCAGCCCAGGGGGGTATAATTCACCCCTCCACTTT
many	-	TRBV29-1	TRBJ2-7	CSVYNSWSGDYEQYF	TGCAGCGTTTATAACAGCTGGTCGGGGGATTACGAGCAGTACTTC
many	TRBD2	TRBV19	TRBJ2-5	CASSPLAKQETQYF	TGTGCCAGTAGTCCACTAGCGAAACAAGAGACCCAGTACTTC
-	-	TRBV18	TRBJ2-5	CASSTTGIQETQYF	TGTGCCAGCTCTACCACAGGGATACAAGAGACCCAGTACTTC
many	-	TRBV28	TRBJ2-2	CASSLGITGELFF	TGTGCCAGCAGTTTGGGTATAACCGGGGAGCTGTTTTTT
many	TRBD1	TRBV30	TRBJ1-1	CAWRRDRGNTEAFF	TGTGCCTGGAGGAGGGACAGGGGGAACACTGAAGCTTTCTTT
many	-	TRBV30	TRBJ2-7	CAWNVPERIYEQYF	TGTGCCTGGAATGTGCCGGAGCGCATCTACGAGCAGTACTTC
many	TRBD1	TRBV29-1	TRBJ2-3	CSAPTGDGDTQYF	TGCAGCGCCCCGACAGGGGATGGAGATACGCAGTATTTT
few	TRBD1	TRBV19	TRBJ2-3	CASTTAGTEFTGTQYF	TGTGCCAGTACCACCGCCGGGACAGAGTTTACCGGTACGCAGTATTTT
many	-	TRBV19	TRBJ1-1	CASSLRRAQNTEAFF	TGTGCCAGTAGTTTGCGCAGGGCCCAGAACACTGAAGCTTTCTTT
many	-	TRBV6-1	TRBJ2-5	CASTPIETQETQYF	TGTGCCAGCACACCGATTGAGACCCAAGAGACCCAGTACTTC
many	-	TRBV30	TRBJ1-4	CAWSVGSTLWEKLFF	TGTGCCTGGAGTGTAGGGTCCACCTTGTGGGAAAAACTGTTTTTT
-	-	TRBV4-1	TRBJ1-5	CASSLNLDSNQPQHF	TGCGCCAGCAGCCTGAACTTGGATAGCAATCAGCCCCAGCATTTT